This T cell receptor beta chain was obtained from a study of T cell changes during pregnancy in multiple sclerosis. The data were produced by immunoSEQ multiplex PCR, yet TCRdb's version contains in-frame clones alone and is incomplete. The table records about 56,000 clones, approximately 87% of them present only once. CDR3 size: 11 residues. From germline, CDR1 is SGHRS and CDR2 YFSETQ. Trimming shortened V by 0 bases and J by 9 bases, and 4 bases separated the two germline ends. This sequence joins TRBV5-1 and TRBJ2-4, with D uncertain. The sequenced material came from peripheral blood from another person, used as feeder cells. The source of this sequence is a human donor whose cells served as feeder cells for cultures in a pregnancy study. The CDR3 protein is CASSLDVIQYF. CDR3 sequence (DNA): TGCGCCAGCAGCTTGGACGTCATTCAGTACTTC.